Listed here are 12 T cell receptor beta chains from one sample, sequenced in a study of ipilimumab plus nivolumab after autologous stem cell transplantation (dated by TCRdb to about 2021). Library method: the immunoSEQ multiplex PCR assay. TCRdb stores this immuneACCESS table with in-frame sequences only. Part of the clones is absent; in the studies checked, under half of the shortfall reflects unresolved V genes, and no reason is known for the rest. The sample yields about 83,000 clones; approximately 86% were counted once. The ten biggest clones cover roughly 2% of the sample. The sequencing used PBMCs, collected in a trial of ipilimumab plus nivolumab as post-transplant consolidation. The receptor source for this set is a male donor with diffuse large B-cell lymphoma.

The CDR3 sequence: CASSVDGGWGTDTQYF. The CDR3 DNA reads TGTGCCAGCAGCGTAGACGGGGGATGGGGCACAGATACGCAGTATTTT. The V gene is TRBV9, the J gene TRBJ2-3; possibly TRBD2 for D (6 bases). The CDR3 has 16 residues. Germline CDR1 reads SGDLS; CDR2 reads YYNGEE. Trimming shortened V by 0 bases and J by 1 base, and 12 bases separated the two germline ends.

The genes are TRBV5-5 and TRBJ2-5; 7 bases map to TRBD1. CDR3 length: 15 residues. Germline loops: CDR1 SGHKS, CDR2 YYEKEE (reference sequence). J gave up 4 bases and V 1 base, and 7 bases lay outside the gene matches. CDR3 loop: CASSLRWAGGETQYF. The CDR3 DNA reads TGTGCCAGCAGCTTGAGATGGGCAGGGGGAGAGACCCAGTACTTC.

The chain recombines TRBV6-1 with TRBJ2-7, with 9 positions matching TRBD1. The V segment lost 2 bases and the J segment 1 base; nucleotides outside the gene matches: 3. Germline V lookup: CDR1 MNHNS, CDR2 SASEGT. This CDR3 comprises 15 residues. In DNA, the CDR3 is TGTGCCAGCAGTGAAAGGGGGACAGGGTCCTACGAGCAGTACTTC. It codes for CASSERGTGSYEQYF.

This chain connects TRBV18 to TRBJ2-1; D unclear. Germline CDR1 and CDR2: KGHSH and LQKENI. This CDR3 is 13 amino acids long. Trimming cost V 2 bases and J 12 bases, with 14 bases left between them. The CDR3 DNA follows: TGTGCCAGCTCACCAGGTTTGGCAGAAGGGCAGTTCTTC. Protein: CASSPGLAEGQFF.

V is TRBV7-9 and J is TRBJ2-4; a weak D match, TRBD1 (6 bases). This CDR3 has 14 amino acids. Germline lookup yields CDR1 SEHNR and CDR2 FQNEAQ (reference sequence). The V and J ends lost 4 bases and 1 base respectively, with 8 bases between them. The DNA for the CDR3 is TGTGCCAGCAGCTCTAGGGGGGCCAAAAACATTCAGTACTTC. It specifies CASSSRGAKNIQYF.

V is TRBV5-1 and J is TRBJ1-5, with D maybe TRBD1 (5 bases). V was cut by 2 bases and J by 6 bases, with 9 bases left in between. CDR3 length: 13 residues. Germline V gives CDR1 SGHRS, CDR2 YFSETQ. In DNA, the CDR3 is TGCGCCAGCAGCTTAGACGGGGCTCAGCCCCAGCATTTT. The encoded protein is CASSLDGAQPQHF. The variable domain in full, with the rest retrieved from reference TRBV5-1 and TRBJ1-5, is KAGVTQTPRYLIKTRGQQVTLSCSPISGHRSVSWYQQTPGQGLQFLFEYFSETQRNKGNFPGRFSGRQFSNSRSEMNVSTLELGDSALYLCASSLDGAQPQHFGDGTRLSIL.

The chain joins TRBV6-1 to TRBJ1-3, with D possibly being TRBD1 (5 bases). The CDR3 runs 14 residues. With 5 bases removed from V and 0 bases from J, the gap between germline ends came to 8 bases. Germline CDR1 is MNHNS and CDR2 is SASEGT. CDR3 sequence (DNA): TGTGCCAGCAGTTTAGACAGCTCTGGAAACACCATATATTTT. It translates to CASSLDSSGNTIYF.

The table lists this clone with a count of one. In DNA form, the CDR3 reads TGTGCCAGTAGTATGGTTCGGCAGGGCAATACTGGAAACACCATATATTTT. Translated: CASSMVRQGNTGNTIYF. The J gene is TRBJ1-3, the V gene TRBV19, with D possibly TRBD1 on 5 matching bases. Germline CDR1 reads LNHDA; CDR2 reads SQIVND (reference sequence). This CDR3 is built from 17 residues. Trimming left V 3 bases short and J 2 bases short, with 17 bases between.

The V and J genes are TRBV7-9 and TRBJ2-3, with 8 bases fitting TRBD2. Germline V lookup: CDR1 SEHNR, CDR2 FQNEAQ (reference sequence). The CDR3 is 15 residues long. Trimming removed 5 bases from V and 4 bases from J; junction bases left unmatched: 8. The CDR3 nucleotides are TGTGCCAGCAGCACGCGGGGGGCCGGAGCAGATACGCAGTATTTT. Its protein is CASSTRGAGADTQYF.

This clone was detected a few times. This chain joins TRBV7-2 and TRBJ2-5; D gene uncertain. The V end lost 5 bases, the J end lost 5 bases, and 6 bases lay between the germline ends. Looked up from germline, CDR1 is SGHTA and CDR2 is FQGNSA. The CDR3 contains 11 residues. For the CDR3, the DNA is TGTGCCAGCAGCCCGCGGGAGACCCAGTACTTC. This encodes CASSPRETQYF.

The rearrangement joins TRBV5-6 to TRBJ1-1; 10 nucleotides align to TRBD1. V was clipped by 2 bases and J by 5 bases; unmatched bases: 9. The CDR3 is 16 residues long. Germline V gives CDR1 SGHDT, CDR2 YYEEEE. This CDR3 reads CASSFGTGALGTEAFF. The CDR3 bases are TGTGCCAGCAGCTTTGGGACAGGGGCCTTAGGGACTGAAGCTTTCTTT.

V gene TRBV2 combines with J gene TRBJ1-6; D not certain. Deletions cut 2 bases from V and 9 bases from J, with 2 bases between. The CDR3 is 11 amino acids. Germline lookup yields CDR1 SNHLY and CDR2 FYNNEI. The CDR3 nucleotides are TGTGCCAGCAGTGAAAGTTCACCCCTCCACTTT. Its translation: CASSESSPLHF.